These 21 T cell receptor beta chains were all obtained from the same sample, sequenced in a study of blood T cell repertoires in COVID-19. The method was immunoSEQ multiplex PCR; TCRdb's version includes in-frame clones alone and lacks a portion of them. The sample holds about 170,000 clones, less than 90% seen once. The sample consisted of PBMCs or T cells enriched from blood (not recorded which). The origin of the receptors is a human donor with acute COVID-19. The donor label of this sample is uncertain.

The CDR3 DNA reads TGTGCCAGCAGTGTTGCAGCGGGGAGCGGGGAGACCCAGTACTTC. Translated: CASSVAAGSGETQYF. The chain uses TRBV2 and TRBJ2-5, with 7 positions matching TRBD2. This CDR3 spans 15 amino acids. Losses at the gene ends were 4 bases for V and 5 bases for J; bases not matched to a gene: 10. From germline, CDR1 is SNHLY and CDR2 FYNNEI.

The V call is TRBV5-6, the J call TRBJ2-3; possibly TRBD2 for D (5 bases). Trimming removed 7 bases at V and 8 bases at J, with 17 bases between. Germline-derived CDR1 and CDR2 are SGHDT and YYEEEE. The CDR3 is 13 residues long. CDR3 nucleotides: TGTGCCAGCCGACCCCGCGCGGGCGGTACGCAGTATTTT. This encodes CASRPRAGGTQYF.

This clone was observed a single time. CDR3 loop: CAIRKSRVFYNEQFF. CDR3 nucleotide sequence: TGTGCCATCAGGAAAAGCCGGGTCTTCTACAATGAGCAGTTCTTC. This chain joins TRBV10-3 and TRBJ2-1; D not certain. CDR1 ENHRY and CDR2 SYGVKD come from the germline V gene. The CDR3 is 15 amino acids. The V end was cut by 6 bases, the J end by 3 bases, with 15 bases between.

This sequence joins TRBV5-6 and TRBJ1-1; D might be TRBD1 (5 bases). This CDR3 is built from 14 residues. Germline-derived CDR1 and CDR2 are SGHDT and YYEEEE. The V end lost 1 base, the J end lost 1 base, and 8 bases lay between the germline ends. CDR3 nucleotides: TGTGCCAGCAGCTTGAAAAGGGGGAACACTGAAGCTTTCTTT. Translated: CASSLKRGNTEAFF. Together with reference TRBV5-6 and TRBJ1-1, the CDR3 gives the full variable domain: DAGVTQSPTHLIKTRGQQVTLRCSPKSGHDTVSWYQQALGQGPQFIFQYYEEEERQRGNFPDRFSGHQFPNYSSELNVNALLLGDSALYLCASSLKRGNTEAFFGQGTRLTVV.

This clone was counted a single time. V and J are TRBV9 and TRBJ1-2; TRBD1 matches 12 bases. Trimming removed 3 bases from V and 1 base from J; junction bases left unmatched: 4. The CDR3 contains 16 residues. Germline V CDR1 and CDR2: SGDLS, YYNGEE. In DNA, the CDR3 is TGTGCCAGCAGCGGCGGGACAGGGGGCGGTAACTATGGCTACACCTTC. Protein: CASSGGTGGGNYGYTF.

The rearrangement joins TRBV7-3 to TRBJ2-5; D possibly corresponds to TRBD1 (5 bases). The length of the CDR3 is 16 residues. V was clipped by 1 base and J by 1 base, with 13 bases between them. Per germline, CDR1 SGHTA and CDR2 FQGTGA. The chain's CDR3 is CASSLSGEGAQETQYF. The CDR3 DNA reads TGTGCCAGCAGCTTAAGTGGGGAAGGGGCCCAAGAGACCCAGTACTTC. Supplemented by reference TRBV7-3 and TRBJ2-5, the full variable domain reads GAGVSQTPSNKVTEKGKYVELRCDPISGHTALYWYRQSLGQGPEFLIYFQGTGAADDSGLPNDRFFAVRPEGSVSTLKIQRTERGDSAVYLCASSLSGEGAQETQYFGPGTRLLVL.

The chain uses TRBV7-2 and TRBJ2-5, with 12 bases identical to TRBD2. Per the germline V gene, CDR1 is SGHTA and CDR2 is FQGNSA. This CDR3 contains 15 residues. The J segment lost 4 bases and the V segment lost 5 bases, leaving 5 bases of the junction unmatched. CDR3 sequence: CASSLGLAGSETQYF. In DNA, the CDR3 is TGTGCCAGCAGCCTAGGACTAGCGGGGTCAGAGACCCAGTACTTC.

This chain uses TRBV7-9 with TRBJ2-2, with 10 bases aligning to TRBD1. Germline V gene lookup returns CDR1 SEHNR and CDR2 FQNEAQ (reference sequence). The CDR3 extends over 16 amino acids. V dropped 5 bases and J dropped 6; count of bases not matched to a gene: 9. The CDR3 is CASSPNYGQGAGELFF. The DNA of the CDR3 is TGTGCCAGCAGCCCGAATTACGGACAGGGGGCCGGGGAGCTGTTTTTT.

The V gene is TRBV11-2, the J gene TRBJ2-1, with TRBD2 identical over 16 bases. Germline CDR1 is SGHAT and CDR2 is FQNNGV. V was clipped by 4 bases and J by 9 bases; unmatched bases: 3. The CDR3 extends over 15 amino acids. The CDR3 is CASSWGLAGGREQFF. DNA of the CDR3: TGTGCCAGCAGCTGGGGACTAGCGGGGGGGCGTGAGCAGTTCTTC.

The genes are TRBV7-3 and TRBJ2-1; 10 bases are a match to TRBD2. Germline trimming cut 5 bases from V and 4 bases from J; bases unmatched to any gene: 5. Per germline, CDR1 SGHTA and CDR2 FQGTGA. The CDR3 covers 15 residues. CDR3 residues: CASSQGLAEYNEQFF. CDR3 nucleotide sequence: TGTGCCAGCAGCCAAGGACTAGCGGAGTACAATGAGCAGTTCTTC. Combining the CDR3 with reference TRBV7-3 and TRBJ2-1 gives the whole variable domain GAGVSQTPSNKVTEKGKYVELRCDPISGHTALYWYRQSLGQGPEFLIYFQGTGAADDSGLPNDRFFAVRPEGSVSTLKIQRTERGDSAVYLCASSQGLAEYNEQFFGPGTRLTVL.

As concerns this clone: This CDR3 is also generated by other DNA sequences in the sample. The chain's CDR3 is CASSAGTAYGYTF. The CDR3 DNA reads TGTGCCAGTAGTGCGGGGACAGCCTATGGCTACACCTTC. The chain joins TRBV19 to TRBJ1-2, with 7 bases lining up with TRBD1. This CDR3 contains 13 residues. The germline CDR1 and CDR2 sequences are LNHDA and SQIVND (reference sequence). The V gene end was trimmed by 5 bases and the J gene end by 4 bases; junction bases not matched to a gene: 4.

This chain connects TRBV19 to TRBJ2-1, with D perhaps matching TRBD2 (5 bases). The germline gives CDR1 LNHDA, CDR2 SQIVND (reference sequence). This CDR3 spans 17 amino acids. The V gene lost 6 bases and the J gene lost 0 bases, with 18 bases spanning the gap. CDR3 sequence (DNA): TGTGCCAGTAGCCTAAGGCCCACTAGGAGCTCCTACAATGAGCAGTTCTTC. Translating it yields CASSLRPTRSSYNEQFF.

The rearrangement links TRBV19 to TRBJ2-3; TRBD2 agrees at 11 bases. The germline gives CDR1 LNHDA, CDR2 SQIVND (reference sequence). With 3 bases clipped from V and 2 bases from J, the junction kept 1 base outside the gene matches. The CDR3 has 15 residues. CDR3 nucleotides: TGTGCCAGTAGTATTAGCGGGGGGGCCACAGATACGCAGTATTTT. Encoded protein: CASSISGGATDTQYF.

The V call is TRBV30, the J call TRBJ1-3; D may be TRBD1 (6 bases). CDR3 length equals 14 residues. CDR1 GTSNPN and CDR2 SVGIG come from the germline V gene (reference sequence). Trimming shortened V by 5 bases and J by 4 bases, and 15 bases separated the two germline ends. The CDR3 reads CAWGGRQKGNTIYF. The DNA for the CDR3 is TGTGCCTGGGGGGGCCGACAGAAAGGAAACACCATATATTTT. Using reference TRBV30 and TRBJ1-3 for the parts outside the CDR3, the full variable domain is SQTIHQWPATLVQPVGSPLSLECTVEGTSNPNLYWYRQAAGRGLQLLFYSVGIGQISSEVPQNLSASRPQDRQFILSSKKLLLSDSGFYLCAWGGRQKGNTIYFGEGSWLTVV.

The rearrangement uses TRBV7-9 and TRBJ1-1; D not certain. V was clipped by 8 bases and J by 4 bases, with 11 bases between them. Germline-derived CDR1 and CDR2 are SEHNR and FQNEAQ (reference sequence). The CDR3 contains 12 residues. Here the CDR3 DNA reads TGTGCCAGCCGTGGAGAGGCCACTGAAGCTTTCTTT. Amino acids: CASRGEATEAFF.

This rearrangement joins TRBV3-1 (or the pseudogene TRBV3-2) to TRBJ2-7; D not certain. Trimming removed 1 base at V and 6 bases at J, with 13 bases between. Looked up from germline, CDR1 is LGHDT and CDR2 is YNNKEL (reference sequence). This CDR3 is built from 14 residues. The CDR3, as DNA: TGTGCCAGCAGCCAAGGAAACAGTGCCCTCGAGCAGTACTTC. Protein product: CASSQGNSALEQYF.

J is TRBJ1-1 and V is TRBV3-1 (or the pseudogene TRBV3-2), with no clear D. Germline V gives CDR1 LGHDT, CDR2 YNNKEL (reference sequence). There are 16 residues in the CDR3. The ends were cut back, 0 bases at V and 0 bases at J, with 11 bases in the middle. CDR3 DNA: TGTGCCAGCAGCCAAGATTTTACAGTAATGAACACTGAAGCTTTCTTT. This encodes CASSQDFTVMNTEAFF.

The chain combines TRBV7-2 with TRBJ2-5; D is perhaps TRBD1 (5 bases). CDR1 and CDR2 from the germline V gene are SGHTA and FQGNSA. V gave up 3 bases and J gave up 0 bases, with 11 bases separating them. The CDR3 sequence is 15 residues long. CDR3 nucleotides: TGTGCCAGCAGCTTCCCCAGGGTACACCAAGAGACCCAGTACTTC. Amino acid sequence: CASSFPRVHQETQYF. The full variable domain, in which reference TRBV7-2 and TRBJ2-5 provide the parts outside the CDR3, is GAGVSQSPSNKVTEKGKDVELRCDPISGHTALYWYRQSLGQGLEFLIYFQGNSAPDKSGLPSDRFSAERTGGSVSTLTIQRTQQEDSAVYLCASSFPRVHQETQYFGPGTRLLVL.

The rearrangement links TRBV11-3 to TRBJ2-7, with 7 bases that match TRBD1. There are 14 residues in the CDR3. Germline CDR1 reads SGHNT; CDR2 reads YENEEA. Trimming removed 2 bases from V and 4 bases from J; junction bases left unmatched: 5. CDR3: CASSLKGAAYEQYF. Written as DNA, the CDR3 is TGTGCCAGCAGCTTAAAGGGGGCCGCGTACGAGCAGTACTTC.

This chain joins TRBV10-3 and TRBJ2-3; no clear D. The CDR3 has 14 amino acids. Deletions cut 0 bases from V and 2 bases from J, with 6 bases between. From germline, CDR1 is ENHRY and CDR2 SYGVKD. The CDR3 region is CAISESTNTDTQYF. The DNA for the CDR3 is TGTGCCATCAGTGAGTCGACAAACACAGATACGCAGTATTTT.

The chain employs TRBV2 and TRBJ2-3; maybe TRBD2 (5 bases). There are 13 residues in the CDR3. V was pared by 8 bases and J by 3 bases, with 12 bases between. In germline, CDR1 is SNHLY, CDR2 FYNNEI. Written as DNA, the CDR3 is TGTGCCAGCCTGCTAGCTGGGACAGATACGCAGTATTTT. This translates into CASLLAGTDTQYF.